These T cell receptor beta chains were read from a single sample in a study of T cells after yellow fever vaccination. TCRdb re-derived calls from the 5' RACE reads in MiXCR, one entry per CDR3 protein. The repertoire holds approximately 160,000 distinct CDR3 sequences, with approximately 6% as singletons. The source was CD4+ T cells sorted from PBMCs, collected on the day of the first yellow fever vaccination. The source of these receptors is a man aged 18 to 29 who received the YFV17D yellow fever vaccine. Both conserved end residues are part of each CDR3. Fields, in order: CDR3 DNA, CDR3 protein, D gene, J gene, V gene, clone size. D genes are given only for firm matches. For some rows the clone size is stated as once, few or many, or as a class when expanded; others skip it.

DNA: TGTGCCAGCAGCCTAGACCCGCAGGGGGGGGAGACCCAGTACTTC
CDR3: CASSLDPQGGETQYF
D: NA
J: TRBJ2-5
V: TRBV9
size: many

DNA: TGTGCCAGCAGTTTGAGGCCGGTCGATCCGCCCCAGCATTTT
CDR3: CASSLRPVDPPQHF
D: NA
J: TRBJ1-5
V: TRBV12-3/TRBV12-4
size: NA

DNA: TGTGCCAGCAGCCCAGAGTTGGCGCGCACCGGGGAGCTGTTTTTT
CDR3: CASSPELARTGELFF
D: NA
J: TRBJ2-2
V: TRBV7-2
size: few

DNA: TGCAGTGCTACTGCGGGGCCCGACGGGGAGCTGTTTTTT
CDR3: CSATAGPDGELFF
D: NA
J: TRBJ2-2
V: TRBV20-1
size: NA

DNA: TGCGCCAGCAGCTTAGATTCTAGCGGGGGGATGAATACGCAGTATTTT
CDR3: CASSLDSSGGMNTQYF
D: TRBD2
J: TRBJ2-3
V: TRBV5-1
size: many

DNA: TGCGCCAGCGGCTCCTCCTATAGAACAGATACGCAGTATTTT
CDR3: CASGSSYRTDTQYF
D: NA
J: TRBJ2-3
V: TRBV10-2
size: many

DNA: TGTGCCAGCAGTCTTTCGGACTACAGGGGAAAACTTGGCTACACCTTC
CDR3: CASSLSDYRGKLGYTF
D: TRBD1
J: TRBJ1-2
V: TRBV12-3/TRBV12-4
size: NA

DNA: TGTGCCAGCAGTTTGCCTGGTGGGGCAGATACGCAGTATTTT
CDR3: CASSLPGGADTQYF
D: NA
J: TRBJ2-3
V: TRBV28
size: many

DNA: TGCAGCGTTGGTTCCCGGGCTTATCAGCCCCAGCATTTT
CDR3: CSVGSRAYQPQHF
D: NA
J: TRBJ1-5
V: TRBV29-1
size: many

DNA: TGTGCCAGCAGCTATGGACTAGCGGGGGAGGGTGAGCAGTTCTTC
CDR3: CASSYGLAGEGEQFF
D: TRBD2
J: TRBJ2-1
V: TRBV3-1
size: many